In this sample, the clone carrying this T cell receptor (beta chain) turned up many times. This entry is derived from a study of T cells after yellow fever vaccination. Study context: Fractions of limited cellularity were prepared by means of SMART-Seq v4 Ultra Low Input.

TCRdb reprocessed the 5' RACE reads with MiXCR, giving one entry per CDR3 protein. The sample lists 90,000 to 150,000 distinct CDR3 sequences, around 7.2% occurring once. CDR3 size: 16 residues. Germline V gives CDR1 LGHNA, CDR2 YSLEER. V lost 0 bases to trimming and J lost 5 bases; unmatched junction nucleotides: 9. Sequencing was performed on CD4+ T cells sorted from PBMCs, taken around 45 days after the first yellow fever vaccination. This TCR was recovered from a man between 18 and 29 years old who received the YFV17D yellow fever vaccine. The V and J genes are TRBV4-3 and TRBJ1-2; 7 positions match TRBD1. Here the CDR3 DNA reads TGCGCCAGCAGCCAAGATCCCCAGGGGGAAGGGTATGGCTACACCTTC. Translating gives CASSQDPQGEGYGYTF.